This entry lists 21 T cell receptor beta chains sequenced from one sample in a study of blood T cell repertoires in COVID-19. The method was immunoSEQ multiplex PCR; TCRdb's version includes in-frame clones alone and lacks a portion of them. This sample has roughly 56,000 clones, with approximately 92% found just once. Sequencing was carried out using peripheral blood. The receptor set was obtained from a woman in her sixties with COVID-19, enrolled during active disease.

V gene TRBV7-2 combines with J gene TRBJ1-6, with D perhaps TRBD1 (5 bases). Deletions cut 1 base from V and 9 bases from J, with 13 bases between. The CDR3 is 15 residues long. From germline, CDR1 is SGHTA and CDR2 FQGNSA. The CDR3 is CASSLEGWGGSPLHF. As DNA, the CDR3 is TGTGCCAGCAGCTTAGAAGGGTGGGGGGGTTCACCCCTCCACTTT.

The chain employs TRBV5-4 and TRBJ1-2, with D hard to call. The germline V gene has CDR1 SGHNT and CDR2 YYREEE (reference sequence). The V gene lost 2 bases and the J gene lost 8 bases, with 13 bases spanning the gap. The CDR3 sequence is 13 residues long. CDR3 DNA: TGTGCCAGCAGCTTCGGGGAAGTAGAGGGCTACACCTTC. Protein product: CASSFGEVEGYTF.

The rearrangement uses TRBV7-9 and TRBJ1-3, with a weak D call TRBD1 (5 bases). The V and J ends lost 3 bases and 0 bases respectively, with 12 bases between them. CDR3 length: 16 residues. Germline CDR1 SEHNR, CDR2 FQNEAQ (reference sequence). The CDR3: CASSLWGVHSGNTIYF. The CDR3 nucleotides are TGTGCCAGCAGCTTGTGGGGGGTTCACTCTGGAAACACCATATATTTT. Together with reference TRBV7-9 and TRBJ1-3, the CDR3 gives the full variable domain: DTGVSQNPRHKITKRGQNVTFRCDPISEHNRLYWYRQTLGQGPEFLTYFQNEAQLEKSRLLSDRFSAERPKGSFSTLEIQRTEQGDSAMYLCASSLWGVHSGNTIYFGEGSWLTVV.

This sequence joins TRBV9 and TRBJ2-7; no clear D. Trimming removed 0 bases at V and 3 bases at J, with 7 bases between. The length of the CDR3 is 13 residues. Germline CDR1 SGDLS, CDR2 YYNGEE. CDR3 DNA sequence: TGTGCCAGCAGCGTAGTCCCCGGCTACGAGCAGTACTTC. As protein: CASSVVPGYEQYF.

The rearrangement links TRBV13 to TRBJ2-7; 7 nucleotides agree with TRBD2. V dropped 0 bases and J dropped 0; count of bases not matched to a gene: 2. CDR1 and CDR2 (germline): PRHDT, FYEKMQ (reference sequence). The CDR3 loop spans 15 amino acids. The CDR3 region is CASSLGGGASYEQYF. As DNA, the CDR3 is TGTGCCAGCAGCTTAGGGGGAGGGGCCTCCTACGAGCAGTACTTC.

This clone showed up just once. DNA for the CDR3: TGTGCCAGCAGCCCGACCCAGGGGGGCTATGGCTACACCTTC. It encodes CASSPTQGGYGYTF. This rearrangement joins TRBV7-2 to TRBJ1-2, with 7 nucleotides matching TRBD1. CDR3 length: 14 residues. The junction had 7 bases not matched to a gene; V was cut back by 5 bases and J by 4 bases. Germline lookup yields CDR1 SGHTA and CDR2 FQGNSA.

CDR3 in amino acids: CASSYSRIRGEKLFF. CDR3 in DNA: TGTGCCAGCAGTTACTCCAGGATAAGAGGGGAAAAACTGTTTTTT. The chain joins TRBV6-5 to TRBJ1-4; no definite D call. The length of the CDR3 is 15 residues. Germline V gene sequence: CDR1 MNHEY, CDR2 SVGAGI. Trimming cost V 0 bases and J 8 bases, with 13 bases left between them.

The chain joins TRBV19 to TRBJ2-1, with 15 bases identical to TRBD2. The trim removed 3 bases at V and 5 bases at J, leaving 17 bases unmatched. The germline gives CDR1 LNHDA, CDR2 SQIVND (reference sequence). CDR3 length equals 21 residues. As DNA, the CDR3 is TGTGCCAGTAGTATCCCTAGGGGACTAGCGGGAGGCCTAACCAGCCACAATGAGCAGTTCTTC. This sequence encodes CASSIPRGLAGGLTSHNEQFF.

V usage is TRBV6-2 or TRBV6-3 and J usage is TRBJ2-7; a possible D gene is TRBD2 (5 bases). Germline CDR1 reads MNHEY; CDR2 reads SVGEGT. The CDR3 loop spans 15 amino acids. Trimming took 4 bases from V and 4 from J, leaving 17 bases between them. In DNA, the CDR3 is TGTGCCAGCAGTTCGGGGAGTCAGGAAGGGTACGAGCAGTACTTC. As protein: CASSSGSQEGYEQYF.

The chain has TRBV30 and TRBJ2-2, with TRBD2 matching over 8 bases. CDR3 length: 19 amino acids. CDR1 and CDR2 from the germline V gene are GTSNPN and SVGIG (reference sequence). J lost 7 bases, V lost 2 bases, and 21 bases had no gene match. Written as DNA, the CDR3 is TGTGCCTGGAGTTCCGGGACTAGGGGGATATATAGTATGAACGGGGAGCTGTTTTTT. Residues: CAWSSGTRGIYSMNGELFF. Based on the CDR3 plus reference TRBV30 and TRBJ2-2, the full variable domain is SQTIHQWPATLVQPVGSPLSLECTVEGTSNPNLYWYRQAAGRGLQLLFYSVGIGQISSEVPQNLSASRPQDRQFILSSKKLLLSDSGFYLCAWSSGTRGIYSMNGELFFGEGSRLTVL.

V and J are TRBV21-1 and TRBJ2-1; TRBD2 was called by the table and not checked on the DNA. TRBV21-1 constitutes a pseudogene. The CDR3 is 12 amino acids. In DNA form, the CDR3 reads TGTGCCAGCAGCATGGGCGGGAGGGTGCAGTTCTTC. Translation: CASSMGGRVQFF.

The genes are TRBV6-5 and TRBJ2-7, with 10 bases aligning to TRBD2. V shed 5 bases, J shed 7 bases, and the junction held 11 bases outside the gene matches. This CDR3 is 15 amino acids long. CDR1 is MNHEY and CDR2 is SVGAGI in the germline V gene. The CDR3 bases are TGTGCCAGCAGTCATCGAGCTAGCGGGAGAGGGGAGCAGTACTTC. This gives the protein CASSHRASGRGEQYF.

This chain joins TRBV6-5 and TRBJ1-6; TRBD1 agrees at 8 bases. CDR1 and CDR2 (germline): MNHEY, SVGAGI. The CDR3 spans 15 residues. Unmatched junction bases numbered 1, after V lost 6 bases and J lost 0 bases. CDR3 loop: CASRDRGSYNSPLHF. For the CDR3, the DNA is TGTGCCAGCAGAGACAGGGGCTCCTATAATTCACCCCTCCACTTT.

The chain employs TRBV6-5 and TRBJ1-3; TRBD1 is a possible D gene (5 bases). Germline lookup yields CDR1 MNHEY and CDR2 SVGAGI. V lost 7 bases, J lost 6 bases, and 13 bases lay in between. The CDR3 spans 13 residues. The CDR3 coding sequence is TGTGCCAGCACTCCGGGGGGAGAAAACACCATATATTTT. Its protein product is CASTPGGENTIYF.

This chain uses TRBV24-1 with TRBJ1-2, with a tentative D call TRBD1 (5 bases). The germline CDR1 and CDR2 sequences are KGHDR and SFDVKD. V was shortened by 0 bases and J by 4 bases, with 8 bases between the two germline ends. There are 14 residues in the CDR3. The DNA of the CDR3 is TGTGCCACCAGTGATTTGCAAAGGGGCTATGGCTACACCTTC. Its protein is CATSDLQRGYGYTF.

The V and J genes are TRBV12-1 and TRBJ1-5. TRBV12-1 is labeled a pseudogene. The CDR3 length is 13 residues. CDR3 DNA: TGTGCCAGCAGCCCCGGGGGGCATCAGCCCCAGCATTTT. Translating gives CASSPGGHQPQHF.

The rearrangement joins TRBV5-6 to TRBJ1-1; possible D gene TRBD1, 6 bases. V lost 1 base, J lost 4 bases, and 17 bases lay in between. This CDR3 is built from 16 residues. Germline CDR1 SGHDT, CDR2 YYEEEE. The CDR3 spells CASSLSYTLDSTEAFF. CDR3 sequence (DNA): TGTGCCAGCAGCTTGTCCTATACACTGGACAGCACTGAAGCTTTCTTT.

This chain uses TRBV11-2 with TRBJ2-3, with 7 bases matching TRBD2. This CDR3 contains 15 residues. V shed 2 bases and J 0 bases; nucleotides not matched to a gene: 2. Germline V gives CDR1 SGHAT, CDR2 FQNNGV. The CDR3 is CASSLLAASTDTQYF. The CDR3 DNA follows: TGTGCCAGCAGCTTACTAGCGGCTAGCACAGATACGCAGTATTTT.

The table lists this clone with a count of one. The V gene is TRBV2, the J gene TRBJ1-6; 8 positions match TRBD1. The V and J ends lost 7 bases and 3 bases, in that order; junction bases with no gene match: 5. In germline, CDR1 is SNHLY, CDR2 FYNNEI. This CDR3 contains 15 residues. CDR3 region: CASTPQGDYNSPLHF. The DNA for the CDR3 is TGTGCCAGCACTCCACAGGGGGACTATAATTCACCCCTCCACTTT.

V is TRBV9 and J is TRBJ2-1, with 11 bases fitting TRBD2. V was clipped by 3 bases and J by 9 bases; unmatched bases: 14. The V gene's germline CDR1 is SGDLS and CDR2 YYNGEE. CDR3 size: 17 residues. This CDR3 reads CASSGGTSGAWRIEQFF. DNA for the CDR3: TGTGCCAGCAGCGGGGGGACTAGCGGAGCCTGGAGGATTGAGCAGTTCTTC.

CDR3 bases: TGTGCCAGCAGCCAAGGGACTAGCGGGAACTACGAGCAGTACTTC. Its translation: CASSQGTSGNYEQYF. V is TRBV3-1 (or the pseudogene TRBV3-2) and J is TRBJ2-7; 12 positions agree with TRBD2. Germline values: CDR1 LGHDT, CDR2 YNNKEL (reference sequence). J gave up 3 bases and V 1 base, and 1 base lay outside the gene matches. The CDR3 runs to 15 residues.